Below, one TCR beta chain is given with its context. Its antigen remains unknown. This record comes from a study of T cell responses to AZD1222 COVID-19 vaccine. Study outcomes and limitations: Repertoires in all cases were sampled only once the peak T cell response had passed. Mapped onto spike, vaccine-associated CD4 TCRs spanned it and were dominant at 160-218 and 743-854. Clonal diversity was possibly underestimated; the donors were predominantly white British and more often female. Vaccination with two AZD1222 doses was followed by a rise in Spike-specific TCR breadth and depth.

CDR1 and CDR2 (germline): SGHTA, FQGNSA. The ends lost 5 bases at V and 5 bases at J; junction bases unmatched: 5. CDR3 size: 15 residues. Assay used: immunoSEQ multiplex PCR; TCRdb lists only in-frame clones, some missing. The repertoire holds approximately 70,000 clones, with around 90% as singletons. The receptor comes from an adult in good health. Specimen: peripheral blood, collected on day 0 of AZD1222 vaccination. The chain links TRBV7-2 to TRBJ2-2; 10 bases map to TRBD1. CDR3 in DNA: TGTGCCAGCAGCCTTCGGACAGGGGGGACCGGGGAGCTGTTTTTT. The encoded protein is CASSLRTGGTGELFF.